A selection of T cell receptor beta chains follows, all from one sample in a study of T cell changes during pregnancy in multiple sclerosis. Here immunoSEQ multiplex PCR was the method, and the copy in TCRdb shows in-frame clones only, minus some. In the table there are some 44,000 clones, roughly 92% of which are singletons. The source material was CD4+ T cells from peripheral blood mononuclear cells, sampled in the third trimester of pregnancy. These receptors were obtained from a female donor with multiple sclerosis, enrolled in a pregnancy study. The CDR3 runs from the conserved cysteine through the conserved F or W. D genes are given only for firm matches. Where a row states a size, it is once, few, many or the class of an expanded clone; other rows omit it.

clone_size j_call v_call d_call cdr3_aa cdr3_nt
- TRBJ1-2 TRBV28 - CASSPIDSLYGYTF TGTGCCAGCAGTCCCATTGACAGCCTCTATGGCTACACCTTC
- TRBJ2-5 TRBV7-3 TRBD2 CASSRSGGQETQYF TGTGCCAGCAGCCGGAGCGGGGGGCAAGAGACCCAGTACTTC
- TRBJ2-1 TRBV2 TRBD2 CASSEDAGEIYNEQFF TGTGCCAGCAGTGAAGACGCGGGAGAGATTTACAATGAGCAGTTCTTC
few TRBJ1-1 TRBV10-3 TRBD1 CAISERQGVAEAFF TGTGCCATCAGTGAGCGACAGGGGGTCGCTGAAGCTTTCTTT
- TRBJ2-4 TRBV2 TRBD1 CASRQEGTGLRNIQYF TGTGCCAGCAGGCAGGAAGGGACAGGGTTGCGGAACATTCAGTACTTC
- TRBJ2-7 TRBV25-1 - CASSESTRYTYEQYF TGTGCCAGCAGTGAATCGACACGTTATACCTACGAGCAGTACTTC
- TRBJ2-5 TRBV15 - CATSRDLAGIQETQYF TGTGCCACCAGCAGAGATCTTGCAGGAATCCAAGAGACCCAGTACTTC
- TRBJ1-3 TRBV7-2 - CASSASGGTGNTIYF TGTGCCAGCAGCGCCTCGGGGGGAACTGGAAACACCATATATTTT
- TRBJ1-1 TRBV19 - CASSIEIRFDLNTEAFF TGTGCCAGTAGTATAGAAATCCGGTTCGACTTGAACACTGAAGCTTTCTTT
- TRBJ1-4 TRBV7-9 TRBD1 CASSPDRTNEKLFF TGTGCCAGCAGCCCGGACAGGACTAATGAAAAACTGTTTTTT
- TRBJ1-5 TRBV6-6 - CASSYGGGNQPQHF TGTGCCAGCAGTTATGGCGGGGGGAATCAGCCCCAGCATTTT
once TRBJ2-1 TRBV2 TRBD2 CASSLAGGNLGEQFF TGTGCCAGCAGTTTAGCGGGAGGTAACCTAGGTGAGCAGTTCTTC
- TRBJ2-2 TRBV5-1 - CASSLVGSTGELFF TGCGCCAGCAGCTTGGTAGGGAGCACCGGGGAGCTGTTTTTT
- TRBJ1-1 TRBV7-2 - CASSFFRGRGINTEAFF TGTGCCAGCAGCTTCTTCCGGGGAAGAGGCATAAACACTGAAGCTTTCTTT
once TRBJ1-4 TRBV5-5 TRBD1 CASSFLPGQGHEKLFF TGTGCCAGCAGCTTCCTCCCGGGACAGGGCCATGAAAAACTGTTTTTT
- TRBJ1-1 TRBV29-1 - CSVSSLGANTEAFF TGCAGCGTTTCCTCTTTGGGAGCCAACACTGAAGCTTTCTTT
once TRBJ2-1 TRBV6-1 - CASTHRTAYNEQFF TGTGCCAGCACCCATAGGACAGCCTACAATGAGCAGTTCTTC
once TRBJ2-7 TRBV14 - CASSQDPYSSYEQYF TGTGCCAGCAGCCAAGACCCCTACAGCTCCTACGAGCAGTACTTC
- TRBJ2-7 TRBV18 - CASSPREGASEQYF TGTGCCAGCTCACCCCGGGAGGGGGCCAGCGAGCAGTACTTC
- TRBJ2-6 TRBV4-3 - CASSRDGSSGANVLTF TGCGCCAGCAGCCGCGACGGGAGCTCTGGGGCCAACGTCCTGACTTTC
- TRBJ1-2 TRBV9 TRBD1 CASSVATGALVPNYGYTF TGTGCCAGCAGCGTAGCTACAGGGGCTTTGGTACCTAACTATGGCTACACCTTC
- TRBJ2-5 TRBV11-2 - CASSVGLALETQYF TGTGCCAGCAGCGTGGGACTCGCCCTCGAGACCCAGTACTTC
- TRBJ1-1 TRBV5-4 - CASSRDKNTEAFF TGTGCCAGCAGCAGAGATAAGAACACTGAAGCTTTCTTT
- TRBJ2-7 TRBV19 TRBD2 CASSPRTGTSGRNEQYF TGTGCCAGTAGTCCAAGGACCGGGACTAGCGGGAGGAACGAGCAGTACTTC
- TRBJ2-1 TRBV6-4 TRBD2 CASSAQLAGVSGEQFF TGTGCCAGCAGCGCCCAACTAGCGGGAGTGAGCGGTGAGCAGTTCTTC
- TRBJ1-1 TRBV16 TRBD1 CASSQGQGGDNTEAFF TGTGCCAGCAGCCAGGGACAGGGTGGGGATAACACTGAAGCTTTCTTT
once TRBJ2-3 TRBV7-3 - CASSSRVGDTDTQYF TGTGCCAGCAGCTCGAGGGTGGGTGACACAGATACGCAGTATTTT
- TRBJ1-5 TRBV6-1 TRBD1 CASSEARTVTGGWYSNQPQHF TGTGCCAGCAGTGAAGCGCGAACTGTGACAGGGGGCTGGTATAGCAATCAGCCCCAGCATTTT
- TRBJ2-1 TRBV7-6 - CASSLVADSYNEQFF TGTGCCAGCAGCTTAGTTGCAGACTCGTACAATGAGCAGTTCTTC
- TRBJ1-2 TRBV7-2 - CASSLGMARSDYGYTF TGTGCCAGCAGCTTAGGAATGGCCCGCTCAGACTATGGCTACACCTTC
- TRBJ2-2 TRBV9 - CASSVAQTGELFF TGTGCCAGCAGCGTAGCTCAGACCGGGGAGCTGTTTTTT
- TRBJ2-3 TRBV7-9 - CASSQASYTQYF TGTGCCAGCAGCCAAGCGAGTTATACGCAGTATTTT
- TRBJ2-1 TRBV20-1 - CSASAGRQFF TGCAGTGCTAGTGCTGGGAGGCAGTTCTTC
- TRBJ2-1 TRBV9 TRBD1 CASSVAWGTGGPTLYNEQFF TGTGCCAGCAGCGTAGCTTGGGGGACAGGGGGCCCAACACTCTACAATGAGCAGTTCTTC
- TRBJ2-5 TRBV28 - CASTSQETQYF TGTGCCAGCACGTCCCAAGAGACCCAGTACTTC
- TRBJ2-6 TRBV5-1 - CASSRRHSGANVLTF TGCGCCAGCAGCCGAAGACACTCTGGGGCCAACGTCCTGACTTTC
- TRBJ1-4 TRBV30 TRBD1 CAWRKGQGFEKLFF TGTGCCTGGAGGAAGGGACAGGGATTTGAAAAACTGTTTTTT
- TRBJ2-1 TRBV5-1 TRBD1 CASSLLGTGKDEQFF TGCGCCAGCAGCTTGCTAGGGACAGGGAAGGATGAGCAGTTCTTC
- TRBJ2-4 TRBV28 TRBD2 CASRRPGGAKNIQYF TGTGCCAGCAGAAGACCGGGGGGGGCCAAAAACATTCAGTACTTC